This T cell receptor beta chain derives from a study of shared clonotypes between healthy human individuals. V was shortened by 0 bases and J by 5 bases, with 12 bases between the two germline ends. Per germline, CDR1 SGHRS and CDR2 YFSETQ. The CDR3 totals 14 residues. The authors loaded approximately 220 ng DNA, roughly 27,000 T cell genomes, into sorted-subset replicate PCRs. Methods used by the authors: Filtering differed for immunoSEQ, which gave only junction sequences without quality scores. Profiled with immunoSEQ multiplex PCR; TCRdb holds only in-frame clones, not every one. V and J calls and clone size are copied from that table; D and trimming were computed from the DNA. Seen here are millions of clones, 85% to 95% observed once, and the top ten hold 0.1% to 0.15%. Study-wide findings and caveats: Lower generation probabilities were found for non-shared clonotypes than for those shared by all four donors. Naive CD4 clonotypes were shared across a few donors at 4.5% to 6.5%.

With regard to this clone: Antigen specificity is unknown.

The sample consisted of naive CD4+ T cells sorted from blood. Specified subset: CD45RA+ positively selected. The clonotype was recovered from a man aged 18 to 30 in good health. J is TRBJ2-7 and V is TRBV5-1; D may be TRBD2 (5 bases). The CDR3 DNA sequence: TGCGCCAGCAGCTTGGTCGGGGAAGGCGACGAGCAGTACTTC. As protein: CASSLVGEGDEQYF.